This is a list of T cell receptor beta chains from one sample in a study of T cells after yellow fever vaccination. Using its own MiXCR run on the 5' RACE reads, TCRdb lists one record per CDR3 protein. The sample records 120,000 or so distinct CDR3 sequences, 7.5% to 10% being singletons. Material: CD8+ T cells sorted from PBMCs, obtained on the day of the yellow fever booster vaccination. These receptors all come from a man aged 18 to 29 who received the YFV17D yellow fever vaccine. Each CDR3 is given with its conserved first and last residue. Fields, in order: V gene, D gene, clone size, J gene, CDR3 DNA, CDR3 protein. A D gene is named only where the DNA matches it firmly. Some rows mark clone size as missing; the rest say once, few, many or name a class of expanded clone.

>TRBV19|-|few|TRBJ1-2
TGTGCCAGTAGCACCTTCACCGACAGACTCTATGGCTACACCTTC
CASSTFTDRLYGYTF
>TRBV7-2|-|-|TRBJ1-1
TGTGCCAGCAGCTCAGGACACCCTGAAGCTTTCTTT
CASSSGHPEAFF
>TRBV10-3|-|few|TRBJ2-2
TGTGCCATCCCGATCGCAGGGAACACCGGGGAGCTGTTTTTT
CAIPIAGNTGELFF
>TRBV10-3|-|-|TRBJ1-1
TGTGCCATCGGCCCCGAGGACACTGAAGCTTTCTTT
CAIGPEDTEAFF
>TRBV4-2|-|once|TRBJ1-2
TGTGCCAGCAGCCTCCCGGATTATGGCTACAACTTC
CASSLPDYGYNF
>TRBV4-3|-|many|TRBJ2-5
TGCGCCAGCAGCCACCGCGTCCTGGGGGAGACCCAGTACTTC
CASSHRVLGETQYF
>TRBV23-1|-|-|TRBJ2-6
TGCGCCAGCACCCCCGGGGAAAACTCTGGGGCCAACGTCCTGACTTTC
CASTPGENSGANVLTF
>TRBV9|-|-|TRBJ2-1
TGTGCCAGCAGCGAGAGGGGCCTTTCGGATGAGCAGTTCTTC
CASSERGLSDEQFF
>TRBV4-3|TRBD2|-|TRBJ2-2
TGCGCCAGCAGCCAAGAAGGAGTTAGCGGGGGGGCCCTTTTGGCCGGGGAGCTGTTTTTT
CASSQEGVSGGALLAGELFF
>TRBV5-5|TRBD2|many|TRBJ2-3
TGTGCCAGCAGCTTTCTAGCGGGGGATCTCACAGATACGCAGTATTTT
CASSFLAGDLTDTQYF
>TRBV6-4|-|medium-sized|TRBJ2-3
TGTGCCAGCAGTGACGGGGGGGCGACAGATACGCAGTATTTT
CASSDGGATDTQYF
>TRBV20-1|-|few|TRBJ1-1
TGCAGTGCTACCAGAGCTTTCTTT
CSATRAFF
>TRBV5-4|TRBD1|few|TRBJ1-1
TGTGCCAGCAGCTGGTCGGGACAGCTCACTGAAGCTTTCTTT
CASSWSGQLTEAFF
>TRBV12-3/TRBV12-4|-|few|TRBJ1-1
TGTGCCAGCAGGGTAAGGGGGAGACGGACTGAAGCTTTCTTT
CASRVRGRRTEAFF
>TRBV6-2/TRBV6-3|TRBD2|-|TRBJ2-3
TGTGCCAGCCAAACGCTTATAACTGGCGGGGGGGCAGATACGCAGTATTTT
CASQTLITGGGADTQYF
>TRBV12-3/TRBV12-4|TRBD2|-|TRBJ2-4
TGTGCCAGCAGTTCTCGGACTAGCGGGGGGTTTCAGTACTTC
CASSSRTSGGFQYF
>TRBV5-1|TRBD1|few|TRBJ1-1
TGCGCCAGCACCGAAATGGGACAGCGTGAAGCTTTCTTT
CASTEMGQREAFF
>TRBV9|-|-|TRBJ2-5
TGTGCCAGCAGCGGTTGGGGGGGCTCATCGGAGACCCAGTACTTC
CASSGWGGSSETQYF
>TRBV19|-|few|TRBJ2-5
TGTGCCAGTAGTATAGACGAAGAGACCCAGTACTTC
CASSIDEETQYF
>TRBV20-1|-|-|TRBJ2-1
TGCAGTGCTAGGGCCCTCTTAGACGATGAGCAGTTCTTC
CSARALLDDEQFF
>TRBV9|-|many|TRBJ2-1
TGTGCCAGCAGCGTAGGTGGGGGGCCCTACAATGAGCAGTTCTTC
CASSVGGGPYNEQFF
>TRBV20-1|TRBD1|-|TRBJ1-2
TGCAGTGCTAGAGATACAACAGGGGGGGTCTACGGCTACACCTTC
CSARDTTGGVYGYTF
>TRBV7-8|TRBD2|-|TRBJ2-1
TGTGCCAGCAGCTTTACCCAGCGGGGCCCCTACAATGAGCAGTTCTTC
CASSFTQRGPYNEQFF
>TRBV9|TRBD2|-|TRBJ2-1
TGTGCCAGCAGCGATCCAGCGGGGGGCCTGTATGATGAGCAGTTCTTC
CASSDPAGGLYDEQFF
>TRBV7-9|-|-|TRBJ1-2
TGTGCCAGCAGCTTAGGTATCCGGGAGAATGGCTACACCTTC
CASSLGIRENGYTF
>TRBV5-1|-|-|TRBJ2-5
TGCGCCAGCAGCCTGGTGACTAGTTCCTGGGAGACCCAGTACTTC
CASSLVTSSWETQYF
>TRBV20-1|-|-|TRBJ2-7
TGCAGTGCCCCGGGACTCCACAACCCCTACGAGCAGTACTTC
CSAPGLHNPYEQYF
>TRBV4-3|-|-|TRBJ2-7
TGCGCCAGCAGCCAAAAACTACCATCGTTGACTACGTATCCCTACGAGCAGTACTTC
CASSQKLPSLTTYPYEQYF
>TRBV21-1|-|-|TRBJ2-7
TGTGCCAGCAGTCCCCCCGCGACAGACTACGAGCAGTACTTC
CASSPPATDYEQYF
>TRBV7-9|-|-|TRBJ2-1
TGTGCCAGCAGCTCCCCAACTAGCAGTTACAATGAGCAGTTCTTC
CASSSPTSSYNEQFF
>TRBV28|TRBD1|many|TRBJ2-1
TGTGCCAGCAGTTTATACCGGGTCTTAGTTGGGACAGGGGGCAGGGTGAATGAGCAGTTCTTC
CASSLYRVLVGTGGRVNEQFF
>TRBV9|TRBD2|-|TRBJ2-1
TGTGCCAGCAGCGTAGACCAGCGGGGAGACTACAATGAGCAGTTCTTC
CASSVDQRGDYNEQFF
>TRBV6-1|-|-|TRBJ1-1
TGTGCCAGCGGCAGGGAGGGTTCGGTCACTGAAGCTTTCTTT
CASGREGSVTEAFF
>TRBV25-1|TRBD1|-|TRBJ1-6
TGTGCCAGCAGTGAAGGAGGGGGCAGTTCACCCCTCCACTTT
CASSEGGGSSPLHF
>TRBV11-2|-|few|TRBJ2-2
TGTGCCAGCAGCGCGCCACCCCTTCCAGGGACCGGAGGGGAGCTGTTTTTT
CASSAPPLPGTGGELFF
>TRBV4-3|TRBD1|few|TRBJ1-3
TGCGCCAGCAGCCAGGTGATCGGGACAGGGCGCTCTGGAAACACCATATATTTT
CASSQVIGTGRSGNTIYF
>TRBV7-6|-|many|TRBJ1-2
TGTGCCAGCAGCTTGGGGTACACGACAGGCTCCGGCTACACCTTC
CASSLGYTTGSGYTF
>TRBV12-3/TRBV12-4|-|-|TRBJ1-6
TGTGCCAGCAGTTATAAGGGAAGACTTAATTCACCCCTCCACTTT
CASSYKGRLNSPLHF
>TRBV29-1|-|few|TRBJ2-2
TGCAGCGTAACCCACTCCATTACCGGGGAGCTGTTTTTT
CSVTHSITGELFF
>TRBV4-3|TRBD1|-|TRBJ1-1
TGCGCCAGCAGCCAAGATGGACAGGGGACTGAAGCTTTCTTT
CASSQDGQGTEAFF